The clone carrying this T cell receptor beta chain was detected only a few times. The data were obtained in a study of spatial heterogeneity in lung cancer. As to time point: sample taken at primary tumor resection. The authors sequenced whole RNA from tumor, nontumor lung or frozen PBMC without sorting. The V gene lost 1 base and the J gene lost 6 bases, with 7 bases spanning the gap. The CDR3 consists of 12 residues. The germline V gene has CDR1 SGHRS and CDR2 YFSETQ. TCRdb ran MiXCR on the 5' RACE reads and lists one entry per CDR3 protein. Among about 44,000 distinct CDR3 sequences, roughly 13% were seen once, and the ten largest hold around 56%.

The sample in question was PBMCs, obtained at surgery. The sequence came from a male donor with early-stage non-small cell lung cancer. The chain is built from TRBV5-1 and TRBJ1-2; D not resolved. The CDR3 protein is CASSLTENGYTF. Written as DNA, the CDR3 is TGCGCCAGCAGCTTGACGGAGAATGGCTACACCTTC.